This T cell receptor beta chain stems from a study of blood T cell repertoires in COVID-19. About the research overall: COVID-19 samples from acute and convalescent phases originated in the United States, Italy and Spain. From T cells, B-cell-depleted T cells, or PBMCs came the material, which was cDNA or gDNA.

Generated by immunoSEQ multiplex PCR, the TCRdb table keeps only in-frame clones and is missing some. Counted here are about 130,000 clones, roughly 80% occurring once; the ten biggest clones make up approximately 9.1%. Participant age was about 18 to 95 years, and participants resided in fewer than 25 US areas. CDR1 LNHDA and CDR2 SQIVND come from the germline V gene (reference sequence). V lost 4 bases and J 7 bases, leaving 11 bases between the germline ends. This CDR3 is built from 14 residues. V gene TRBV19 combines with J gene TRBJ1-6, with unresolved D. Sequencing was performed on PBMCs or T cells enriched from blood (not recorded which). This TCR derives from a man over 45 who had recovered from COVID-19. The CDR3 DNA reads as TGTGCCAGTAGTAGGGGAGGGTTGAATTCACCCCTCCACTTT. Translated, it gives CASSRGGLNSPLHF.